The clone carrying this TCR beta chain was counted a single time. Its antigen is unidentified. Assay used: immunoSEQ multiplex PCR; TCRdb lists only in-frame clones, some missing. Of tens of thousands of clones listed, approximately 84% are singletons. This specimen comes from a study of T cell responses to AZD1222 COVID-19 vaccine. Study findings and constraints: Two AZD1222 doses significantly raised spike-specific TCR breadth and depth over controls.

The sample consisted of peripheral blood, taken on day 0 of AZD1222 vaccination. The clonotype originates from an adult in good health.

The CDR3 sequence is CASSGLAGGTDTQYF. The CDR3 nucleotides are TGTGCCAGCAGCGGACTAGCGGGGGGGACAGATACGCAGTATTTT. The chain uses TRBV7-2 and TRBJ2-3; 15 bases are a match to TRBD2. V lost 5 bases, J lost 3 bases, and 0 bases stayed unmatched. CDR1 and CDR2 from the germline V gene are SGHTA and FQGNSA. CDR3 length: 15 residues. The full variable domain, completed using reference TRBV7-2 and TRBJ2-3, is GAGVSQSPSNKVTEKGKDVELRCDPISGHTALYWYRQSLGQGLEFLIYFQGNSAPDKSGLPSDRFSAERTGGSVSTLTIQRTQQEDSAVYLCASSGLAGGTDTQYFGPGTRLTVL.